This record covers a single T cell receptor beta chain. TCRdb keeps only in-frame clones here, not all; method: immunoSEQ multiplex PCR. This table holds roughly 120,000 clones, 70% to 90% found once. Trimming cost V 0 bases and J 0 bases, with 7 bases left between them. There are 14 residues in the CDR3. The germline V gene encodes CDR1 SGHRS and CDR2 YFSETQ. This entry comes from a study of T cell responses to AZD1222 COVID-19 vaccine. This TCR was recovered from an adult in good health. The chain joins TRBV5-1 to TRBJ2-7; no clear D gene. The sequences come from peripheral blood, collected on day 0 of AZD1222 vaccination. The CDR3 DNA reads as TGCGCCAGCAGCTTGGAGGCCAACTCCTACGAGCAGTACTTC. Amino acid sequence: CASSLEANSYEQYF.